A selection of T cell receptor beta chains follows, all from one sample in a study of T cell responses to AZD1222 COVID-19 vaccine. The data were produced by immunoSEQ multiplex PCR, yet TCRdb's version contains in-frame clones alone and is incomplete. The data hold approximately 79,000 clones, with around 86% observed a single time. The sequences come from peripheral blood, collected on day 0 of AZD1222 vaccination. Every receptor here comes from an adult in good health. Both conserved end residues are part of each CDR3. Each record gives: J gene, clone size, D gene, V gene, CDR3 protein, CDR3 DNA. The D gene is left open where the match is weak. Clone size is stated in some rows and not others, as once, few, many or a class when expanded.

TRBJ1-2	NA	TRBD1	TRBV6-5	CASRGRTGGGYTF	TGTGCCAGCAGGGGCAGGACAGGGGGTGGCTACACCTTC
TRBJ2-5	few	NA	TRBV10-3	CATLNWGGETQYF	TGTGCCACCCTAAACTGGGGAGGAGAGACCCAGTACTTC
TRBJ2-7	NA	NA	TRBV28	CASTPQTGHTYEQYF	TGTGCCAGCACCCCCCAAACGGGACACACATACGAGCAGTACTTC
TRBJ1-1	NA	NA	TRBV28	CASSLLMNTEAFF	TGTGCCAGCAGTTTATTAATGAACACTGAAGCTTTCTTT
TRBJ2-1	NA	NA	TRBV2	CASSELRGSYNEQFF	TGTGCCAGCAGCGAATTGAGGGGTTCCTACAATGAGCAGTTCTTC
TRBJ2-7	NA	NA	TRBV2	CASSEAPHGEQYF	TGTGCCAGCAGTGAAGCGCCCCACGGCGAGCAGTACTTC
TRBJ1-1	NA	NA	TRBV21-1	CASSKRCGNTEAFF	TGTGCCAGCAGCAAAAGGTGTGGGAACACTGAAGCTTTCTTT
TRBJ1-4	NA	NA	TRBV4-1	CASSQDDLTRSRGEKLFF	TGCGCCAGCAGCCAAGATGATCTCACGCGGTCTCGAGGTGAAAAACTGTTTTTT
TRBJ2-3	NA	NA	TRBV7-6	CASSSARGASYTQYF	TGTGCCAGCAGCTCCGCTCGAGGTGCGAGTTATACGCAGTATTTT
TRBJ2-3	once	NA	TRBV30	CAWSDGGRGVSDTQYF	TGTGCCTGGAGTGACGGTGGGAGAGGCGTCTCAGATACGCAGTATTTT
TRBJ2-1	NA	TRBD2	TRBV6-5	CASSLLAGGHNEQFF	TGTGCCAGCAGTCTACTAGCGGGAGGTCACAATGAGCAGTTCTTC
TRBJ2-7	NA	TRBD1	TRBV14	CASSQVHPGQGVYEQYF	TGTGCCAGCAGCCAAGTCCATCCGGGACAGGGGGTCTACGAGCAGTACTTC
TRBJ2-1	once	NA	TRBV29-1	CSVDTPLGPFF	TGCAGCGTTGATACCCCACTTGGGCCGTTCTTC
TRBJ1-1	NA	NA	TRBV25-1	CASTLPGGSEAFF	TGTGCCAGCACCCTCCCGGGGGGTTCTGAAGCTTTCTTT
TRBJ2-7	NA	NA	TRBV27	CASSFRGAVNEQYF	TGTGCCAGCAGTTTCAGGGGCGCCGTAAACGAGCAGTACTTC
TRBJ1-2	few	NA	TRBV15	CATSRDLGGDYGYTF	TGTGCCACCAGCAGAGATTTAGGGGGAGACTATGGCTACACCTTC
TRBJ1-5	NA	NA	TRBV12-5	CASGFLQTGRNNQPQHF	TGTGCTAGTGGTTTCCTTCAAACAGGGAGAAACAATCAGCCCCAGCATTTT
TRBJ2-7	NA	NA	TRBV7-9	CASTHFRGTYEQYF	TGTGCCAGCACTCATTTCAGAGGGACCTACGAGCAGTACTTC
TRBJ2-1	NA	NA	TRBV7-3	CASSLDGGDWSYNEQFF	TGTGCCAGCAGCTTAGATGGGGGAGATTGGTCCTACAATGAGCAGTTCTTC
TRBJ2-5	NA	TRBD2	TRBV29-1	CSVPPPLAGGQETQYF	TGCAGCGTGCCCCCGCCCCTAGCGGGAGGCCAAGAGACCCAGTACTTC
TRBJ2-2	NA	TRBD1	TRBV24-1	CATSEPGTGTTGELFF	TGTGCCACCAGTGAACCCGGGACAGGGACCACCGGGGAGCTGTTTTTT
TRBJ2-3	NA	TRBD2	TRBV29-1	CSVGLREVTDTQYF	TGCAGCGTTGGCTTGCGGGAGGTCACAGATACGCAGTATTTT
TRBJ1-1	few	NA	TRBV11-2	CASSFPSGGGGAEAFF	TGTGCCAGCAGCTTTCCCTCGGGTGGAGGGGGAGCTGAAGCTTTCTTT
TRBJ1-6	NA	NA	TRBV14	CASSRDTDNSPLHF	TGTGCCAGCAGCCGGGACACGGATAATTCACCCCTCCACTTT
TRBJ2-3	NA	NA	TRBV12-3/TRBV12-4	CASSFSTDTQYF	TGTGCCAGCAGTTTTAGCACAGATACGCAGTATTTT
TRBJ2-6	NA	TRBD2	TRBV30	CAWSVKGGLAGGRGANVLTF	TGTGCCTGGAGTGTAAAAGGGGGACTAGCGGGAGGGCGCGGGGCCAACGTCCTGACTTTC
TRBJ1-4	NA	NA	TRBV19	CASSGPGSTNEKLFF	TGTGCCAGTAGTGGTCCCGGATCAACTAATGAAAAACTGTTTTTT
TRBJ2-7	NA	TRBD2	TRBV19	CASSIVTSGSGEQYF	TGTGCCAGTAGTATAGTCACTAGCGGGAGCGGTGAGCAGTACTTC
TRBJ1-1	once	TRBD1	TRBV18	CASSPVTGENTEAFF	TGTGCCAGCTCACCAGTGACAGGGGAGAACACTGAAGCTTTCTTT
TRBJ2-5	NA	TRBD2	TRBV7-9	CASSPFWGGNQETQYF	TGTGCCAGCAGCCCCTTTTGGGGGGGGAACCAAGAGACCCAGTACTTC
TRBJ2-7	once	NA	TRBV6-6	CASSPRGLYEQYF	TGTGCCAGCAGTCCGAGGGGCCTATACGAGCAGTACTTC
TRBJ1-2	NA	NA	TRBV19	CASSIVVQGGYGYTF	TGTGCCAGTAGTATAGTGGTGCAGGGAGGCTATGGCTACACCTTC
TRBJ1-2	NA	NA	TRBV6-1	CASSEDQRGYGYTF	TGTGCCAGCAGTGAAGATCAGAGGGGTTATGGCTACACCTTC
TRBJ1-5	NA	NA	TRBV5-1	CASSLEAGGNQPQHF	TGCGCCAGCAGCTTGGAAGCTGGGGGCAATCAGCCCCAGCATTTT
TRBJ2-3	NA	TRBD2	TRBV9	CASSAPPLAGVDTQYF	TGTGCCAGCAGCGCCCCCCCTCTAGCGGGAGTAGATACGCAGTATTTT
TRBJ1-6	NA	NA	TRBV7-9	CASSPPLTLVSPLHF	TGTGCCAGCAGCCCACCCTTGACGCTAGTTTCACCCCTCCACTTT